This T cell receptor (beta chain) appears in the sequencing data of a study of shared clonotypes between healthy human individuals. Regarding the study as a whole: Lower generation probabilities were found for non-shared clonotypes than for those shared by all four donors. An anticipated effect of sequencing depth on clonotype sharing among donors was recognized.

In the case of this clone: Its antigen is unidentified.

The CDR3 has 17 residues. V lost 0 bases and J 2 bases, leaving 17 bases between the germline ends. From germline, CDR1 is SGHRS and CDR2 YFSETQ. Only in-frame clones appear in the TCRdb table, and some are missing; sequencing was by immunoSEQ multiplex PCR. The sample has about 2.3 million clones; 85% to 95% are singletons. The J gene is TRBJ2-5, the V gene TRBV5-1; D not resolved. Input material: naive CD4+ T cells from PBMCs. Subset meaning: CD45RA+ positively selected. This TCR came from a man younger than 35 in good health. Some clones in this sample may be carry-over from other donors' samples. The DNA of the CDR3 is TGCGCCAGCAGCTTGGGCTACGTTATCTCAGAGCAAGAGACCCAGTACTTC. It encodes CASSLGYVISEQETQYF.